This TCR beta chain comes out of a study of prognosis after radiotherapy for stage I lung cancer. Amplification of the TCR beta CDR3 (from genomic DNA) was done by two-round multiplex PCR. Initially, in first-round PCR, primers specific to each TRBV and TRBJ gene were used. MiXCR, applied by TCRdb to the multiplex PCR reads, yields one record per CDR3 protein. The sample carries about 19,000 distinct CDR3 sequences, over 45% recorded once. The CDR3 runs to 13 residues. From germline, CDR1 is MNHEY and CDR2 SVGEGT. The ends lost 6 bases at V and 5 bases at J; junction bases unmatched: 6. The source material was PBMCs, sampled before or after stereotactic body radiation therapy (not recorded which). The sequence derives from a donor at least 50 years old with non-small cell lung cancer. The rearrangement links TRBV6-2 or TRBV6-3 to TRBJ1-2; 7 bases match TRBD1. CDR3 residues: CASRLTGDYGYTF. CDR3 bases: TGTGCCAGCAGGCTAACAGGGGATTATGGCTACACCTTC.